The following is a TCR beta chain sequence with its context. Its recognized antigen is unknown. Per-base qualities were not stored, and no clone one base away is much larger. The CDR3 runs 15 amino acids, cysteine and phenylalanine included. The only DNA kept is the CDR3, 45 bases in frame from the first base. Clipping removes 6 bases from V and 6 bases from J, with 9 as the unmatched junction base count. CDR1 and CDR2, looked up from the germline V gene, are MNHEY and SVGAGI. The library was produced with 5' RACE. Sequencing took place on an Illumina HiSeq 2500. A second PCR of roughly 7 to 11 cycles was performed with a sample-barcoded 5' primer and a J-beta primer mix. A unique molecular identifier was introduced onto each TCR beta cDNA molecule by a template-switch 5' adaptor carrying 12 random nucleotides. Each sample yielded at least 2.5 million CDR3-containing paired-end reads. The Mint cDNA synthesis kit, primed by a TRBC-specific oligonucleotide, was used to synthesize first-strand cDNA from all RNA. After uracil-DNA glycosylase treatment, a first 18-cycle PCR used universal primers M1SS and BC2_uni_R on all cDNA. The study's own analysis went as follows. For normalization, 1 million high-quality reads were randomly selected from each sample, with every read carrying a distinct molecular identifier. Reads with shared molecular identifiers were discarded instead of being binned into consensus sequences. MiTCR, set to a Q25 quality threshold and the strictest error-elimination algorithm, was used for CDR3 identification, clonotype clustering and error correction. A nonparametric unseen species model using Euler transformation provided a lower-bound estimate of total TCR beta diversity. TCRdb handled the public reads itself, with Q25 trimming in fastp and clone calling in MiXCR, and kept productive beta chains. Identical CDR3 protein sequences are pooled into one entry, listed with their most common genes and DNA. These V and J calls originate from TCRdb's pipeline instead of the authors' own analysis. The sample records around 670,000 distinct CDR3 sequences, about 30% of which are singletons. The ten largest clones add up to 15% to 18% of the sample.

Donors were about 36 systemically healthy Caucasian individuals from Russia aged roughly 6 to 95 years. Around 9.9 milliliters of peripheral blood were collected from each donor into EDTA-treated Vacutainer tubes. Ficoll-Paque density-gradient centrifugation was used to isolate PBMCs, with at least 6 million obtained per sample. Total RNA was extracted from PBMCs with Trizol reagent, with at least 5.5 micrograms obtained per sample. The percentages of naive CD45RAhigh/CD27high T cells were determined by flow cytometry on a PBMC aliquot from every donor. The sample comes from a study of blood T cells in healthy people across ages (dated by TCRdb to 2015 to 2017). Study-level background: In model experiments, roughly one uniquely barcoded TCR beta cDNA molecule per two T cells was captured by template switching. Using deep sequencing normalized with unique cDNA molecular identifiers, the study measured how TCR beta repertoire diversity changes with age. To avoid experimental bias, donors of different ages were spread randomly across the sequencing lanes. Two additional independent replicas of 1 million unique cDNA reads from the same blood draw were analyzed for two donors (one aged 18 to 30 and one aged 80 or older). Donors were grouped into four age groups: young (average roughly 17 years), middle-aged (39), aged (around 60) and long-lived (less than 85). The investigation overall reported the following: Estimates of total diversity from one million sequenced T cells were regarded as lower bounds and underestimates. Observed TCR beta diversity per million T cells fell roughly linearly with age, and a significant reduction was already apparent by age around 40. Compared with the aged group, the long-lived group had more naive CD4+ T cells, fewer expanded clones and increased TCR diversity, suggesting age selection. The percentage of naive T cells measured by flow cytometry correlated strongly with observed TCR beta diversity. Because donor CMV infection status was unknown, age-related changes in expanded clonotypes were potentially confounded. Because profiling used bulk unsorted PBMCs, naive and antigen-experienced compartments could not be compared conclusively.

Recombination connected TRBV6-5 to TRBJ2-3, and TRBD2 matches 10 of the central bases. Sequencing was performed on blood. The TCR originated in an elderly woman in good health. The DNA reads TGTGCCAGCAGCTTTACTAGCGGGGAGGTGGATACGCAGTATTTT. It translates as CASSFTSGEVDTQYF.